This TCR beta chain was recorded in a study of blood T cell dynamics during melanoma immunotherapy. This sample's time point: pre-treatment baseline. Blood was drawn before treatment and at week 3 after checkpoint blockade. Response was assessed by RECIST 1.1 at 12 weeks, except a couple of rapid progressors. The table came from immunoSEQ multiplex PCR; TCRdb's copy has only in-frame clones and leaves some out. The table records about 8,500 clones, roughly 86% of them present only once. V was shortened by 2 bases and J by 9 bases, with 14 bases between the two germline ends. CDR1 SGHRS and CDR2 YFSETQ come from the germline V gene. This CDR3 has 13 residues.

The origin of this receptor is a human donor with melanoma. The J gene is TRBJ1-1, the V gene TRBV5-1, with D perhaps matching TRBD1 (6 bases). This specimen was blood, taken from a patient treated with checkpoint blockade. Here the CDR3 DNA reads TGCGCCAGCAGCTTAGATTCCAGGGGTAAAGCTTTCTTT. Translation gives CASSLDSRGKAFF.